This T cell receptor (beta chain) stems from a study of shared clonotypes between healthy human individuals. General observations from the study: Non-shared clonotypes displayed generation probabilities falling below those of clonotypes present in all four donors.

This CDR3 region has 13 residues. Trimming took off 2 bases at V and 3 bases at J, with 5 bases between the two ends. In germline, CDR1 is MNHNS, CDR2 SASEGT. Method: immunoSEQ multiplex PCR; TCRdb's copy keeps in-frame clones and lacks some. The sample gives about 600,000 clones, around 97% of which show up once; 0.057% is in the top ten. Concerning this clone itself: No antigen is known for it.

The V gene is TRBV6-1, the J gene TRBJ1-5; D gene unclear. The TCR comes from a woman younger than 45 in good health. Sequencing used naive CD4+ T cells sorted from blood. Subset here: CD45RA+ positively selected. CDR3 nucleotide sequence: TGTGCCAGCAGTGAATCTTCCAATCAGCCCCAGCATTTT. Translating gives CASSESSNQPQHF.